This T cell receptor beta chain is drawn from a study of T cells after yellow fever vaccination. This clonotype was recorded a few times. Its matching antigen is unknown. The CDR3 is made up of 13 amino acids. Germline-derived CDR1 and CDR2 are SGHTA and FQGTGA. The V and J ends lost 5 bases and 6 bases respectively, with 11 bases between them. MiXCR was run by TCRdb on the 5' RACE reads, yielding one entry per CDR3 protein. The sample lists hundreds of thousands of distinct CDR3 sequences, over 15% occurring once. Study conclusions and caveats: Weaker in magnitude, the secondary response showed a faster peak on day 5 versus 15.

The chain combines TRBV7-3 with TRBJ2-4, with a possible D match to TRBD1 (6 bases). The specimen comprised PBMCs, sampled before the yellow fever booster vaccination. This TCR derives from a man younger than 30 who received the YFV17D yellow fever vaccine. This CDR3 reads CASSVDRSNIQYF. The CDR3 DNA sequence: TGTGCCAGCAGCGTCGACAGGTCAAACATTCAGTACTTC.